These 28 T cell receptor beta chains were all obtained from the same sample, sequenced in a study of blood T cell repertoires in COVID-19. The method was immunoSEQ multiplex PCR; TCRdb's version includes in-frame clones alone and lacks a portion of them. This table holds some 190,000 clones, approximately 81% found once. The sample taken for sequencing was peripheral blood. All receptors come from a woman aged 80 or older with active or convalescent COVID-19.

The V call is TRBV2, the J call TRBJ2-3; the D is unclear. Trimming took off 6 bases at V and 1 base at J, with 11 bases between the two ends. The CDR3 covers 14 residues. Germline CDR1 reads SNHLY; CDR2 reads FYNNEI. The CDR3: CASSLGGRTDTQYF. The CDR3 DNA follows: TGTGCCAGCAGCCTCGGTGGGCGCACAGATACGCAGTATTTT.

The CDR3 is CASSPWRGFGTEAFF. In DNA, the CDR3 is TGTGCCAGCAGCCCTTGGCGGGGCTTCGGGACTGAAGCTTTCTTT. The J gene is TRBJ1-1, the V gene TRBV7-6; D might be TRBD1 (5 bases). The CDR3 covers 15 residues. Trimming stripped 5 bases from V and 5 bases from J, with 18 bases between. Germline V CDR1 and CDR2: SGHVS, FNYEAQ. Complete variable domain (other parts from reference TRBV7-6 and TRBJ1-1): GAGVSQSPRYKVTKRGQDVALRCDPISGHVSLYWYRQALGQGPEFLTYFNYEAQQDKSGLPNDRFSAERPEGSISTLTIQRTEQRDSAMYRCASSPWRGFGTEAFFGQGTRLTVV.

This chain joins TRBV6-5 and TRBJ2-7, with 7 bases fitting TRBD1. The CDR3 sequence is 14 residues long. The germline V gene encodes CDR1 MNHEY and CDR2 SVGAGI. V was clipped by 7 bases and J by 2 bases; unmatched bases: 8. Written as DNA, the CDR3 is TGTGCCAGCATCTTAACAGGGGTCGCCTACGAGCAGTACTTC. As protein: CASILTGVAYEQYF.

The CDR3 here is CAISGGGTEGTGELFF. The CDR3 DNA follows: TGTGCCATCAGTGGTGGAGGGACTGAAGGCACCGGGGAGCTGTTTTTT. The V gene is TRBV10-3, the J gene TRBJ2-2; the D gene is possibly TRBD2 (6 bases). The germline V gene encodes CDR1 ENHRY and CDR2 SYGVKD. CDR3 size: 16 residues. The V gene lost 4 bases and the J gene lost 4 bases, with 16 bases spanning the gap.

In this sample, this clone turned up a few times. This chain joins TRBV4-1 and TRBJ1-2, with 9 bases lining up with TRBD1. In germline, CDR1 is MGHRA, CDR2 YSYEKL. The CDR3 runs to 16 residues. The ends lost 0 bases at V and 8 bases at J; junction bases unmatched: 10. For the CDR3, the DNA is TGCGCCAGCAGCCAAGACGGGGACAGGGAAACAGAGGGCTACACCTTC. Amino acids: CASSQDGDRETEGYTF.

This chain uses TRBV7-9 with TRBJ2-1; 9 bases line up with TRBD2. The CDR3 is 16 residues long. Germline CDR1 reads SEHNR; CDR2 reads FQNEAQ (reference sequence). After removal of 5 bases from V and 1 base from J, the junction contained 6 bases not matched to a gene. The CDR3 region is CASSGIAGVSYNEQFF. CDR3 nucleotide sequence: TGTGCCAGCAGCGGAATAGCGGGAGTGTCCTACAATGAGCAGTTCTTC.

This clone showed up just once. CDR3 amino acids: CASSFELGGPEAFF. The CDR3 nucleotides are TGTGCCAGCAGCTTTGAGTTAGGGGGTCCTGAAGCTTTCTTT. The chain links TRBV5-4 to TRBJ1-1, with D possibly matching TRBD1 (6 bases). The CDR3 is made up of 14 amino acids. The V gene lost 2 bases and the J gene lost 6 bases, with 14 bases spanning the gap. From germline, CDR1 is SGHNT and CDR2 YYREEE (reference sequence).

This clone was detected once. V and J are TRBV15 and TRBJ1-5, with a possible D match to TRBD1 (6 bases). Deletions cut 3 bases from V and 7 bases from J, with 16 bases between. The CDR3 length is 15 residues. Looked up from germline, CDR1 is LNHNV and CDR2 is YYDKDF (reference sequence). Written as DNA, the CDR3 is TGTGCCACCAGCAGGACAGGAACAGGGAGCCAGCCCCAGCATTTT. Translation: CATSRTGTGSQPQHF. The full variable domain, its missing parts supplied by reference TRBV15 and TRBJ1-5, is DAMVIQNPRYQVTQFGKPVTLSCSQTLNHNVMYWYQQKSSQAPKLLFHYYDKDFNNEADTPDNFQSRRPNTSFCFLDIRSPGLGDTAMYLCATSRTGTGSQPQHFGDGTRLSIL.

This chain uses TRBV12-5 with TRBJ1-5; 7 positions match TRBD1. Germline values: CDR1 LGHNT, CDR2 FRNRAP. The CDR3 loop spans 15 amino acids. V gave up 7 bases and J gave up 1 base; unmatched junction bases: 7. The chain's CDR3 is CASAEEGGSNQPQHF. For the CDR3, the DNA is TGTGCTAGTGCCGAAGAAGGGGGCAGCAATCAGCCCCAGCATTTT. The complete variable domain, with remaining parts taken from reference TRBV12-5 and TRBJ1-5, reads DARVTQTPRHKVTEMGQEVTMRCQPILGHNTVFWYRQTMMQGLELLAYFRNRAPLDDSGMPKDRFSAEMPDATLATLKIQPSEPRDSAVYFCASAEEGGSNQPQHFGDGTRLSIL.

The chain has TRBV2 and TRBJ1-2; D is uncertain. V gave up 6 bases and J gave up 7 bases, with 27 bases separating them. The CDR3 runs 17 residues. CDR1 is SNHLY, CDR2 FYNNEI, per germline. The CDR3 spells CASSVLSAVQHPRGYTF. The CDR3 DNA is TGTGCCAGCAGCGTTTTAAGTGCGGTTCAACACCCCCGTGGCTACACCTTC.

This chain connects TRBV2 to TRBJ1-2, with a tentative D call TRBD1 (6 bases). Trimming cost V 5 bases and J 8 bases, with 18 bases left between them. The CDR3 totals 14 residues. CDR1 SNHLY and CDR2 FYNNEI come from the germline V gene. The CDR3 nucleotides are TGTGCCAGCAGTATAACTCAGGGGATCGGGGGCTACACCTTC. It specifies CASSITQGIGGYTF.

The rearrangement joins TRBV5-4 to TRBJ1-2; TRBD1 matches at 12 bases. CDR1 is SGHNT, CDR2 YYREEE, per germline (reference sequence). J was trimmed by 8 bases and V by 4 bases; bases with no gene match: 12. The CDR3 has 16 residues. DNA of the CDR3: TGTGCCAGCAGCCCCCGCCTCGGGACAGGGGGCGCGGGCTACACCTTC. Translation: CASSPRLGTGGAGYTF.

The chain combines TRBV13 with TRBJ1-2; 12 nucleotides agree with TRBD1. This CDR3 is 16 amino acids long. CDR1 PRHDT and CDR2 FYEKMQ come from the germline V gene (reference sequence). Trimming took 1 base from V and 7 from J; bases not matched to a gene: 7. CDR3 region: CASSLVGTGGMGGYTF. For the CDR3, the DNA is TGTGCCAGCAGCTTAGTTGGGACAGGGGGCATGGGTGGCTACACCTTC.

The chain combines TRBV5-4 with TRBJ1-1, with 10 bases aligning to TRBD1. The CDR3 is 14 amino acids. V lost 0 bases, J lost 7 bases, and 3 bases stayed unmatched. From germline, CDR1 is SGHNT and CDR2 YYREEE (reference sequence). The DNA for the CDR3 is TGTGCCAGCAGCTTGGGGCGGACAGGGGGTGAAGCTTTCTTT. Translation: CASSLGRTGGEAFF. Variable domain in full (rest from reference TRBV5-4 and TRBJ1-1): ETGVTQSPTHLIKTRGQQVTLRCSSQSGHNTVSWYQQALGQGPQFIFQYYREEENGRGNFPPRFSGLQFPNYSSELNVNALELDDSALYLCASSLGRTGGEAFFGQGTRLTVV.

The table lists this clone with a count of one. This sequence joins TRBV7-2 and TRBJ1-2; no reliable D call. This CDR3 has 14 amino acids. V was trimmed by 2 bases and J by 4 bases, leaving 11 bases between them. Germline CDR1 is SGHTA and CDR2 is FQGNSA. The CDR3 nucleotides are TGTGCCAGCAGCTTACCTGGCGGTTTCTATGGCTACACCTTC. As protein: CASSLPGGFYGYTF.

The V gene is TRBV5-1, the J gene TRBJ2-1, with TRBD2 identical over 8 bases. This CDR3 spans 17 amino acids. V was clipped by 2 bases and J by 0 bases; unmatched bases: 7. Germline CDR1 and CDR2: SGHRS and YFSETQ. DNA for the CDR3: TGCGCCAGCAGCTTAAGCATTACTAGCGGCTCCTACAATGAGCAGTTCTTC. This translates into CASSLSITSGSYNEQFF.

CDR3 sequence reads: CASRTFSGRDTEAFF. In DNA, the CDR3 is TGCGCCAGCAGAACCTTCTCGGGCAGGGACACTGAAGCTTTCTTT. This sequence joins TRBV5-1 and TRBJ1-1, with D possibly being TRBD1 (5 bases). Trimming took off 5 bases at V and 3 bases at J, with 17 bases between the two ends. Germline lookup yields CDR1 SGHRS and CDR2 YFSETQ. CDR3 length: 15 amino acids.

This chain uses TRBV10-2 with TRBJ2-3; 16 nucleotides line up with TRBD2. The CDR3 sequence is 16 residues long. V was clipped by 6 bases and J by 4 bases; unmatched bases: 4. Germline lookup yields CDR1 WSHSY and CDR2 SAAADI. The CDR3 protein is CASSLGTSGRADTQYF. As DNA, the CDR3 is TGCGCCAGCAGCCTCGGGACTAGCGGGAGGGCAGATACGCAGTATTTT.

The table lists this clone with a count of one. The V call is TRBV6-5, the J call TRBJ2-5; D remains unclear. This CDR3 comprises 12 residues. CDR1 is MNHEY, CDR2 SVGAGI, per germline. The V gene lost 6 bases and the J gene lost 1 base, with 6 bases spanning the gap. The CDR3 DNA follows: TGTGCCAGCAGGCACACCCAAGAGACCCAGTACTTC. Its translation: CASRHTQETQYF.

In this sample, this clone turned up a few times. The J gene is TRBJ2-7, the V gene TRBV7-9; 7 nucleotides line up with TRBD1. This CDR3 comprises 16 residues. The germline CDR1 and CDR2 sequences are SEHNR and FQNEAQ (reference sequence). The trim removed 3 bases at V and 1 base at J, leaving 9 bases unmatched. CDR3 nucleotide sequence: TGTGCCAGCAGCTTCGAAAGGCCAGGGGGATCCTACGAGCAGTACTTC. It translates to CASSFERPGGSYEQYF.

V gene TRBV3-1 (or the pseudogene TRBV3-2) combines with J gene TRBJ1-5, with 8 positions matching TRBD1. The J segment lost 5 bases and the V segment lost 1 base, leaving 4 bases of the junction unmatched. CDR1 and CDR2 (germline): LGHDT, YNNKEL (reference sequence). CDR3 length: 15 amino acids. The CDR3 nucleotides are TGTGCCAGCAGCCAAGGGACAGGGCTTGATCAGCCCCAGCATTTT. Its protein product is CASSQGTGLDQPQHF.

The CDR3 loop is CASSQPGDTQYF. The CDR3 DNA sequence: TGCGCCAGCAGCCAGCCGGGAGATACGCAGTATTTT. This chain connects TRBV5-1 to TRBJ2-3, with D uncertain. Germline CDR1 reads SGHRS; CDR2 reads YFSETQ. This CDR3 comprises 12 residues. Trimming removed 4 bases from V and 5 bases from J, with 8 bases in between.

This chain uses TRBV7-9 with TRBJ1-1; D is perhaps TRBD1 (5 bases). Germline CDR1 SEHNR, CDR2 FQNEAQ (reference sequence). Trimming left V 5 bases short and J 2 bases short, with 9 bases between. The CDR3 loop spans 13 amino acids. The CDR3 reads CASSPQANTEAFF. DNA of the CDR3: TGTGCCAGCAGCCCACAGGCAAACACTGAAGCTTTCTTT.

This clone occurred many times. CDR3 protein: CSGKGADGYTF. The CDR3 DNA follows: TGCAGCGGAAAGGGGGCGGATGGCTACACCTTC. The V call is TRBV29-1, the J call TRBJ1-2, with 7 nucleotides matching TRBD1. V shed 7 bases, J shed 6 bases, and the junction held 5 bases outside the gene matches. The V gene's germline CDR1 is SQVTM and CDR2 ANQGSEA. The CDR3 sequence is 11 residues long.

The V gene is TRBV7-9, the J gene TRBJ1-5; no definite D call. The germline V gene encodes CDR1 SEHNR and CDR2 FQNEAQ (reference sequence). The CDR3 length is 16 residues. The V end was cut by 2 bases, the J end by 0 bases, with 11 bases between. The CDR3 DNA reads TGTGCCAGCAGCTTACGGCAGACATATAGCAATCAGCCCCAGCATTTT. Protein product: CASSLRQTYSNQPQHF.

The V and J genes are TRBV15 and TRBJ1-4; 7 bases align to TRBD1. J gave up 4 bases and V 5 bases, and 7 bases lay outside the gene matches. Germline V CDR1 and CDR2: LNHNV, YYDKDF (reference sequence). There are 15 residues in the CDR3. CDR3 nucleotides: TGTGCCACCAGCGGCCAGACAGGGATTAATGAAAAACTGTTTTTT. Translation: CATSGQTGINEKLFF.

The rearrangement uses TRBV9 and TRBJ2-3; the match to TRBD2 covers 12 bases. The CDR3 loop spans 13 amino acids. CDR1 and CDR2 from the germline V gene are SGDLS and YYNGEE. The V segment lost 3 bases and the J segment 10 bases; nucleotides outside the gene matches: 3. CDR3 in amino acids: CASSARTSGAQYF. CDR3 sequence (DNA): TGTGCCAGCAGCGCAAGGACTAGCGGGGCGCAGTATTTT.

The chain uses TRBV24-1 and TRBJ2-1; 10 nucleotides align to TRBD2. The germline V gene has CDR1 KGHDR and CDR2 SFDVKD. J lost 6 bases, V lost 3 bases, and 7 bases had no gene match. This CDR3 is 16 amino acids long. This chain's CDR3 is CATSDPLAGDGNEQFF. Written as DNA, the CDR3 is TGTGCCACCAGTGATCCTCTAGCGGGAGATGGCAATGAGCAGTTCTTC.